Following are 26 T cell receptor beta chains from one sample sequenced in a study of regulatory T cells in long-lasting Graves disease. In building TCR beta libraries, iRepertoire HTBI primers were used together with Arm-PCR of CDR3 regions. TCRdb itself ran the multiplex PCR reads through MiXCR, one entry per CDR3 protein. The repertoire includes 600,000 to 800,000 distinct CDR3 sequences, around 30% of them detected once, and 42% sits in the top ten. The time point: persistent/refractory GD, antithyroid drugs over 5 years with positive TRAb. The TCR library was made from RNA extracted from PBMCs. This material consisted of peripheral blood mononuclear cells (PBMCs), taken when the disease was refractory, from a patient treated with antithyroid drugs. The receptors shown here come from a female donor with Graves disease.

The V and J genes are TRBV6-2 or TRBV6-3 and TRBJ2-1; D gene unclear. Looked up from germline, CDR1 is MNHEY and CDR2 is SVGEGT. There are 19 residues in the CDR3. Trimming stripped 0 bases from V and 0 bases from J, with 18 bases between. The CDR3 protein is CASSYSSYERAVSYNEQFF. The CDR3 DNA is TGTGCCAGCAGTTACTCGTCCTATGAAAGGGCCGTCTCCTACAATGAGCAGTTCTTC.

V is TRBV11-3 and J is TRBJ2-3; 7 bases align to TRBD1. Germline lookup yields CDR1 SGHNT and CDR2 YENEEA. CDR3 size: 16 residues. Trimming removed 6 bases from V and 0 bases from J; junction bases left unmatched: 9. As DNA, the CDR3 is TGTGCCAGCAGTCATAGAGGACAGGAGAGCACAGATACGCAGTATTTT. It codes for CASSHRGQESTDTQYF.

The chain is built from TRBV27 and TRBJ2-5; D might be TRBD1 (6 bases). The CDR3 spans 15 residues. The ends were cut back, 5 bases at V and 3 bases at J, with 16 bases in the middle. From germline, CDR1 is MNHEY and CDR2 SMNVEV (reference sequence). The CDR3 sequence is CASSTGTPYEETQYF. The CDR3 DNA sequence: TGTGCCAGCAGTACCGGGACACCCTACGAAGAGACCCAGTACTTC.

The chain combines TRBV7-3 with TRBJ2-1; 9 bases align to TRBD2. Germline trimming cut 2 bases from V and 7 bases from J; bases unmatched to any gene: 3. Germline V gene sequence: CDR1 SGHTA, CDR2 FQGTGA. The CDR3 is made up of 14 amino acids. The chain's CDR3 is CASSLAGGGNEQFF. Here the CDR3 DNA reads TGTGCCAGCAGCTTAGCGGGAGGGGGAAATGAGCAGTTCTTC. Supplemented by reference TRBV7-3 and TRBJ2-1, the full variable domain reads GAGVSQTPSNKVTEKGKYVELRCDPISGHTALYWYRQSLGQGPEFLIYFQGTGAADDSGLPNDRFFAVRPEGSVSTLKIQRTERGDSAVYLCASSLAGGGNEQFFGPGTRLTVL.

The chain carries TRBV9 and TRBJ2-7, with D possibly TRBD1 on 6 matching bases. Trimming left V 4 bases short and J 0 bases short, with 11 bases between. Germline V gives CDR1 SGDLS, CDR2 YYNGEE. The CDR3 runs to 14 residues. CDR3 in amino acids: CASSTGHGSYEQYF. CDR3 nucleotides: TGTGCCAGCAGCACGGGACATGGCTCCTACGAGCAGTACTTC.

Many counts were recorded for this clonotype. The J gene is TRBJ2-5, the V gene TRBV27; the match to TRBD2 covers 7 bases. Trimming at V came to 8 bases and at J to 1 base, leaving 7 bases not matched to a gene. The CDR3 runs to 14 residues. Germline CDR1 is MNHEY and CDR2 is SMNVEV (reference sequence). The CDR3, as DNA: TGTGCCAGCGCCCCCCTAGCGGTCCAAGAGACCCAGTACTTC. This codes for CASAPLAVQETQYF.

Turning to this clonotype: This may be a read error, as it is one base from a much larger clone. V usage is TRBV2 and J usage is TRBJ1-1; 7 bases match TRBD1. The CDR3 contains 12 residues. The junction had 5 bases not matched to a gene; V was cut back by 10 bases and J by 3 bases. Germline V CDR1 and CDR2: SNHLY, FYNNEI. In DNA, the CDR3 is TGTGCCACCAGGGGGGGAGACACTGAAGCTTTCTTT. It translates to CATRGGDTEAFF.

The genes are TRBV5-1 and TRBJ2-7, with a possible D match to TRBD1 (5 bases). The V gene's germline CDR1 is SGHRS and CDR2 YFSETQ. This CDR3 is 15 amino acids long. V lost 4 bases to trimming and J lost 1 base, with 15 bases between them. CDR3 in DNA: TGCGCCAGCAGCCGCTCGCCAGGGAATTCCTACGAGCAGTACTTC. Translating gives CASSRSPGNSYEQYF.

This clonotype was found a few times. This chain uses TRBV30 with TRBJ1-5; 9 positions agree with TRBD1. V dropped 4 bases and J dropped 7; count of bases not matched to a gene: 8. There are 14 residues in the CDR3. Germline assignment: CDR1 GTSNPN and CDR2 SVGIG (reference sequence). CDR3 sequence (DNA): TGTGCCTGGAACGCGGGACAGGGTTACCAGCCCCAGCATTTT. It specifies CAWNAGQGYQPQHF.

This clonotype was detected a few times. The chain combines TRBV5-5 with TRBJ1-2; possibly TRBD1 for D (5 bases). Deletions cut 1 base from V and 8 bases from J, with 15 bases between. The germline V gene encodes CDR1 SGHKS and CDR2 YYEKEE (reference sequence). This CDR3 has 14 amino acids. As DNA, the CDR3 is TGTGCCAGCAGCTTGTACAGGATGGGCTGGGGCTACACCTTC. It specifies CASSLYRMGWGYTF.

This clonotype showed up just a few times. V and J are TRBV28 and TRBJ1-3; possible D gene TRBD1, 5 bases. The CDR3 loop spans 14 amino acids. Trimming removed 1 base from V and 4 bases from J, with 8 bases in between. CDR1 and CDR2 from the germline V gene are MDHEN and SYDVKM. CDR3 sequence (DNA): TGTGCCAGCAGTTTATCGGGGCTAGGAAACACCATATATTTT. Its translation: CASSLSGLGNTIYF.

This chain joins TRBV5-6 and TRBJ2-4, with TRBD1 matching over 8 bases. J lost 3 bases, V lost 4 bases, and 3 bases had no gene match. The CDR3 spans 14 residues. Per germline, CDR1 SGHDT and CDR2 YYEEEE. The CDR3 spells CASSEQGVKNIQYF. CDR3 coding DNA: TGTGCCAGCAGCGAACAGGGGGTCAAAAACATTCAGTACTTC.

This clonotype was picked up a small number of times. This chain connects TRBV6-1 to TRBJ1-2, with D tentatively TRBD1 (6 bases). The V and J ends lost 5 bases and 1 base respectively, with 17 bases between them. Germline CDR1 is MNHNS and CDR2 is SASEGT. The CDR3 is 16 amino acids. CDR3 sequence (DNA): TGTGCCAGCAGTCCACAAGGGGGACACCTTAACTATGGCTACACCTTC. As protein: CASSPQGGHLNYGYTF.

The chain couples TRBV5-1 to TRBJ2-1; a weak D match, TRBD2 (6 bases). This CDR3 is built from 15 residues. Trimming removed 3 bases at V and 0 bases at J, with 10 bases between. Germline CDR1 is SGHRS and CDR2 is YFSETQ. The DNA of the CDR3 is TGCGCCAGCAGCTCGGGACTGAGCTCCTACAATGAGCAGTTCTTC. It codes for CASSSGLSSYNEQFF.

This clonotype was recorded at least ten times. The chain uses TRBV28 and TRBJ1-5; TRBD1 might be the D (5 bases). This CDR3 has 15 residues. Germline CDR1 is MDHEN and CDR2 is SYDVKM. With 2 bases removed from V and 5 bases from J, the gap between germline ends came to 13 bases. The CDR3 sequence is CASSLPLQGHQPQHF. CDR3 DNA sequence: TGTGCCAGCAGTTTACCCCTCCAGGGACATCAGCCCCAGCATTTT. The complete variable domain, with remaining parts taken from reference TRBV28 and TRBJ1-5, reads DVKVTQSSRYLVKRTGEKVFLECVQDMDHENMFWYRQDPGLGLRLIYFSYDVKMKEKGDIPEGYSVSREKKERFSLILESASTNQTSMYLCASSLPLQGHQPQHFGDGTRLSIL.

This clonotype was counted only a few times. The chain has TRBV10-3 and TRBJ1-2; TRBD1 aligns across 10 bases. V shed 5 bases and J 3 bases; nucleotides not matched to a gene: 6. The CDR3 has 15 residues. CDR1 is ENHRY and CDR2 is SYGVKD in the germline V gene. CDR3 sequence: CAISRTGGEDYGYTF. CDR3 DNA: TGTGCCATCAGTAGGACAGGGGGAGAAGACTATGGCTACACCTTC.

This rearrangement joins TRBV3-1 to TRBJ1-6; 9 bases align to TRBD1. Losses at the gene ends were 2 bases for V and 9 bases for J; bases not matched to a gene: 2. There are 14 residues in the CDR3. Germline V gene data show CDR1 as LGHDT and CDR2 as YNNKEL (reference sequence). The CDR3 region has the DNA TGTGCCAGCAGCCAACGGGACAGGGCTTCACCCCTCCACTTT. This translates into CASSQRDRASPLHF.

The chain recombines TRBV7-3 with TRBJ2-7; possible D gene TRBD2, 6 bases. The ends were cut back, 4 bases at V and 2 bases at J, with 12 bases in the middle. The CDR3 sequence is 14 residues long. CDR1 and CDR2 from the germline V gene are SGHTA and FQGTGA. The CDR3 nucleotides read TGTGCCAGCAGCTGGGGACTGTCTACCTACGAGCAGTACTTC. Translated: CASSWGLSTYEQYF.

This chain connects TRBV3-1 to TRBJ2-2, with TRBD2 matching 11 bases. Germline V gene lookup returns CDR1 LGHDT and CDR2 YNNKEL (reference sequence). This CDR3 comprises 15 residues. Trimming cost V 4 bases and J 7 bases; bases outside gene matches: 5. The CDR3 region has the DNA TGTGCCAGCAGCCCCGGACTAGCGGGCGACGGGGAGCTGTTTTTT. It is translated as CASSPGLAGDGELFF.

This clonotype showed up many times. CDR3 nucleotides: TGTGCCAGCAAGCAGGGGGGCGATAACTATGGCTACACCTTC. Translating gives CASKQGGDNYGYTF. This chain joins TRBV27 and TRBJ1-2, with 7 bases matching TRBD1. The J segment lost 1 base and the V segment lost 7 bases, leaving 6 bases of the junction unmatched. The germline V gene has CDR1 MNHEY and CDR2 SMNVEV (reference sequence). The CDR3 spans 14 residues.

The chain has TRBV10-3 and TRBJ2-7; TRBD2 is a possible D gene (5 bases). Germline lookup yields CDR1 ENHRY and CDR2 SYGVKD. This CDR3 is 11 amino acids long. Between the trimmed V and J ends, which lost 4 bases and 6 bases, there was a span of 7 bases. DNA for the CDR3: TGTGCCATCAGTGTAAGCGGCGAGCAGTACTTC. Its protein product is CAISVSGEQYF.

This clonotype was detected many times. The J gene is TRBJ2-7, the V gene TRBV6-9; 7 nucleotides line up with TRBD1. The germline V gene has CDR1 MNHGY and CDR2 SVAAGI. This CDR3 contains 13 residues. V lost 3 bases and J lost 2; bases outside the gene matches: 1. The chain's CDR3 is CASSYDRAYEQYF. In nucleotides, the CDR3 is TGTGCCAGCAGTTACGACAGGGCCTACGAGCAGTACTTC.

The genes are TRBV20-1 and TRBJ2-7; 8 positions agree with TRBD2. The ends lost 0 bases at V and 6 bases at J; junction bases unmatched: 10. This CDR3 region has 15 residues. The V gene's germline CDR1 is DFQATT and CDR2 SNEGSKA (reference sequence). CDR3 in amino acids: CSARDPRREGSEQYF. In DNA, the CDR3 is TGCAGTGCTAGAGATCCTCGACGGGAGGGCAGCGAGCAGTACTTC.

The sample holds one count of this clonotype. The chain uses TRBV27 and TRBJ2-4, with D hard to call. CDR1 is MNHEY and CDR2 is SMNVEV in the germline V gene (reference sequence). Trimming cost V 7 bases and J 4 bases, with 11 bases left between them. This CDR3 has 13 amino acids. The CDR3 bases are TGTGCCAGCAAGTCTATTCTAAAAAACATTCAGTACTTC. It encodes CASKSILKNIQYF.

In DNA, the CDR3 is TGTGCCAGCAGCATCTCGGCAACAGTGGCCGGCGCAGAGACCCAGTACTTC. Translating gives CASSISATVAGAETQYF. The chain has TRBV11-2 and TRBJ2-5; D not certain. Trimming shortened V by 5 bases and J by 4 bases, and 23 bases separated the two germline ends. Germline lookup yields CDR1 SGHAT and CDR2 FQNNGV. The CDR3 runs to 17 residues. The complete variable domain, with remaining parts taken from reference TRBV11-2 and TRBJ2-5, reads EAGVAQSPRYKIIEKRQSVAFWCNPISGHATLYWYQQILGQGPKLLIQFQNNGVVDDSQLPKDRFSAERLKGVDSTLKIQPAKLEDSAVYLCASSISATVAGAETQYFGPGTRLLVL.

This clonotype was seen many times. V is TRBV11-2 and J is TRBJ2-5, with TRBD2 as a possible D gene (6 bases). This CDR3 comprises 16 residues. The germline CDR1 and CDR2 sequences are SGHAT and FQNNGV. Trimming took 0 bases from V and 5 from J, leaving 16 bases between them. CDR3 region: CASSLELRDSGETQYF. CDR3 bases: TGTGCCAGCAGCTTAGAGCTCCGGGACTCAGGGGAGACCCAGTACTTC.